One and the same sample provided the 23 T cell receptor beta chains below, sequenced in a study of shared clonotypes between healthy human individuals. The assay was immunoSEQ multiplex PCR, and TCRdb's table has in-frame clones only and misses some. The table lists about 1,500,000 clones, roughly 96% of them singletons. The sequenced sample was naive CD4+ T cells sorted from blood. The subset: CD45RA+ positively selected. These receptors were obtained from a man aged 30 to 39 in good health.

J is TRBJ2-7 and V is TRBV21-1; TRBD1, the table's D call, lacks a check against the DNA. TRBV21-1 is deemed a pseudogene. This CDR3 comprises 17 residues. For the CDR3, the DNA is TGTGCCAGCAGCAAAGTATGGGACGACAGGGAATCGTACGAGCAGTACTTC. Translating it yields CASSKVWDDRESYEQYF.

The chain is built from TRBV14 and TRBJ1-3, with D hard to call. There are 16 residues in the CDR3. CDR1 is SGHDN and CDR2 is FVKESK in the germline V gene. Trimming shortened V by 6 bases and J by 0 bases, and 15 bases separated the two germline ends. CDR3 loop: CASRPHRISSGNTIYF. The DNA for the CDR3 is TGTGCCAGCAGACCTCATAGAATTAGCTCTGGAAACACCATATATTTT. The variable domain in full, completed from reference TRBV14 and TRBJ1-3, reads EAGVTQFPSHSVIEKGQTVTLRCDPISGHDNLYWYRRVMGKEIKFLLHFVKESKQDESGMPNNRFLAERTGGTYSTLKVQPAELEDSGVYFCASRPHRISSGNTIYFGEGSWLTVV.

The chain employs TRBV5-4 and TRBJ2-1; the D is unclear. Germline CDR1 reads SGHNT; CDR2 reads YYREEE (reference sequence). Trimming pared 4 bases from V and 6 bases from J, leaving 14 bases between. The CDR3 runs 14 residues. The CDR3 region is CASSLDQYGNEQFF. As DNA, the CDR3 is TGTGCCAGCAGCCTAGATCAGTATGGCAATGAGCAGTTCTTC.

Note on this clone: This specimen includes other DNA sequences encoding the same CDR3. This chain connects TRBV30 to TRBJ2-7, with unresolved D. The germline V and J ends were trimmed by 2 bases and 2 bases, with 4 bases remaining between them. The length of the CDR3 is 11 residues. Germline CDR1 GTSNPN, CDR2 SVGIG (reference sequence). In nucleotides, the CDR3 is TGTGCCTGGAGTCTAGCCTACGAGCAGTACTTC. This sequence encodes CAWSLAYEQYF.

The chain links TRBV5-5 to TRBJ2-2; 8 nucleotides line up with TRBD1. The V gene's germline CDR1 is SGHKS and CDR2 YYEKEE (reference sequence). The V segment lost 3 bases and the J segment 7 bases; nucleotides outside the gene matches: 8. CDR3 length: 15 amino acids. In nucleotides, the CDR3 is TGTGCCAGCAGCTGGACAGGGATGGCTATCGGGGAGCTGTTTTTT. It encodes CASSWTGMAIGELFF.

The chain employs TRBV9 and TRBJ2-7; TRBD2 matches 10 bases. Germline V gives CDR1 SGDLS, CDR2 YYNGEE. CDR3 length: 14 amino acids. The trim removed 3 bases at V and 6 bases at J, leaving 6 bases unmatched. The CDR3 region is CASSASGLASEQYF. CDR3 DNA: TGTGCCAGCAGCGCCTCGGGACTAGCGAGCGAGCAGTACTTC.

This clone has only one observation. This sequence joins TRBV29-1 and TRBJ2-5; D might be TRBD1 (5 bases). The V and J ends lost 5 bases and 1 base respectively, with 14 bases between them. This CDR3 region has 14 residues. The germline V gene has CDR1 SQVTM and CDR2 ANQGSEA. The CDR3 sequence: CSVSGRQSQETQYF. The CDR3 coding sequence is TGCAGCGTTTCGGGCAGACAGTCCCAAGAGACCCAGTACTTC. The full variable domain, rest sourced from reference TRBV29-1 and TRBJ2-5, is SAVISQKPSRDICQRGTSLTIQCQVDSQVTMMFWYRQQPGQSLTLIATANQGSEATYESGFVIDKFPISRPNLTFSTLTVSNMSPEDSSIYLCSVSGRQSQETQYFGPGTRLLVL.

This clone has just a few counts. The chain is built from TRBV19 and TRBJ1-2; a possible D gene is TRBD1 (6 bases). This CDR3 has 16 amino acids. Trimming stripped 4 bases from V and 5 bases from J, with 20 bases between. Per the germline V gene, CDR1 is LNHDA and CDR2 is SQIVND (reference sequence). The CDR3 nucleotides are TGTGCCAGTAGTACCCCCCGGGACACAAGTGGGTATGGCTACACCTTC. Encoded protein: CASSTPRDTSGYGYTF.

V is TRBV7-3 and J is TRBJ2-2; TRBD2 matches at 14 bases. Trimming removed 4 bases from V and 7 bases from J; junction bases left unmatched: 2. Germline V CDR1 and CDR2: SGHTA, FQGTGA. This CDR3 contains 15 residues. As DNA, the CDR3 is TGTGCCAGCAGCTCGACTAGCGGGAGGGACGGGGAGCTGTTTTTT. Translated: CASSSTSGRDGELFF.

Notes on this clone: An end of the junction differs from the germline gene, which may be a read error. The CDR3 sequence: CASSLTSASRDTQYF. CDR3 nucleotide sequence: TGTGCTAGCAGCTTAACAAGCGCCTCGAGAGATACGCAGTATTTT. The gene calls are TRBV7-7 and TRBJ2-3; no reliable D call. CDR3 length: 15 residues. Looked up from germline, CDR1 is SSHAT and CDR2 is FNYEAQ (reference sequence).

This chain joins TRBV2 and TRBJ2-1; D might be TRBD2 (6 bases). Per germline, CDR1 SNHLY and CDR2 FYNNEI. V lost 6 bases and J 7 bases, leaving 19 bases between the germline ends. The CDR3 sequence is 15 residues long. CDR3 amino acids: CASSALVTGVNEQFF. The CDR3 DNA follows: TGTGCCAGCAGCGCGTTGGTAACGGGAGTTAATGAGCAGTTCTTC. The complete variable domain, with remaining parts taken from reference TRBV2 and TRBJ2-1, reads EPEVTQTPSHQVTQMGQEVILRCVPISNHLYFYWYRQILGQKVEFLVSFYNNEISEKSEIFDDQFSVERPDGSNFTLKIRSTKLEDSAMYFCASSALVTGVNEQFFGPGTRLTVL.

V is TRBV18 and J is TRBJ2-5; D is perhaps TRBD2 (6 bases). Per the germline V gene, CDR1 is KGHSH and CDR2 is LQKENI. The CDR3 contains 15 residues. Between the trimmed V and J ends, which lost 3 bases and 0 bases, there was a span of 11 bases. CDR3 DNA: TGTGCCAGCTCACCCCAGCGGGCAGACCAAGAGACCCAGTACTTC. Residues: CASSPQRADQETQYF.

This clone has just a few counts. DNA for the CDR3: TGTGCCAGCAGCCAAGTGAGGTGGCGGGAGGGCTTCACCGGGGAGCTGTTTTTT. It specifies CASSQVRWREGFTGELFF. The J gene is TRBJ2-2, the V gene TRBV14; 9 bases match TRBD2. Germline lookup yields CDR1 SGHDN and CDR2 FVKESK. Losses at the gene ends were 1 base for V and 4 bases for J; bases not matched to a gene: 10. The CDR3 spans 18 residues.

The chain carries TRBV7-2 and TRBJ2-1; the D gene is possibly TRBD2 (5 bases). The germline V gene encodes CDR1 SGHTA and CDR2 FQGNSA. V lost 4 bases and J lost 9, with 16 bases in between. This CDR3 is 14 amino acids long. CDR3 protein: CASSSKTEGGEQFF. The CDR3 DNA sequence: TGTGCCAGCAGCTCCAAAACCGAGGGCGGTGAGCAGTTCTTC.

J is TRBJ2-2 and V is TRBV10-3, with 7 bases identical to TRBD1. CDR1 and CDR2 from the germline V gene are ENHRY and SYGVKD. The CDR3 totals 14 residues. After removal of 2 bases from V and 5 bases from J, the junction contained 2 bases not matched to a gene. CDR3 region: CAISEPGQTGELFF. CDR3 coding DNA: TGTGCCATCAGTGAGCCGGGACAGACCGGGGAGCTGTTTTTT.

The table lists this clone with a count of one. The CDR3: CASSWQWDSRAFF. The CDR3 nucleotides read TGCGCCAGCAGCTGGCAATGGGACTCGCGAGCTTTCTTT. J is TRBJ1-1 and V is TRBV5-1; maybe TRBD1 (5 bases). V lost 3 bases, J lost 10 bases, and 16 bases lay in between. Per germline, CDR1 SGHRS and CDR2 YFSETQ. The CDR3 is made up of 13 amino acids.

The chain uses TRBV25-1 and TRBJ2-7; D is perhaps TRBD1 or TRBD2 (5 bases each). Germline V gene sequence: CDR1 MGHDK, CDR2 SYGVNS. This CDR3 has 14 amino acids. V was cut by 1 base and J by 2 bases, with 9 bases left in between. CDR3 sequence reads: CASSEFQGAYEQYF. CDR3 sequence (DNA): TGTGCCAGCAGTGAATTCCAGGGAGCCTACGAGCAGTACTTC.

The chain carries TRBV9 and TRBJ2-5; 9 bases line up with TRBD2. The V and J ends lost 0 bases and 0 bases, in that order; junction bases with no gene match: 3. CDR1 SGDLS and CDR2 YYNGEE come from the germline V gene. This CDR3 comprises 16 residues. In nucleotides, the CDR3 is TGTGCCAGCAGCGTAGGTAGCGGGGGAAACCAAGAGACCCAGTACTTC. Protein product: CASSVGSGGNQETQYF.

The chain couples TRBV10-2 to TRBJ1-5; D is undetermined. This CDR3 has 13 residues. Germline loops: CDR1 WSHSY, CDR2 SAAADI. With 8 bases removed from V and 2 bases from J, the gap between germline ends came to 10 bases. CDR3 coding DNA: TGCGCCAGCGGAGTTACGGGCAATCAGCCCCAGCATTTT. Amino acid sequence: CASGVTGNQPQHF.

This chain links TRBV5-1 with TRBJ1-1; D is perhaps TRBD1 (5 bases). The CDR3 consists of 15 residues. Trimming pared 0 bases from V and 3 bases from J, leaving 12 bases between. Per germline, CDR1 SGHRS and CDR2 YFSETQ. This CDR3 is CASSLVVGDDTEAFF. The DNA of the CDR3 is TGCGCCAGCAGCTTGGTCGTGGGGGATGACACTGAAGCTTTCTTT.

This sequence joins TRBV28 and TRBJ2-2, with D unclear. V was trimmed by 3 bases and J by 0 bases, leaving 8 bases between them. The germline CDR1 and CDR2 sequences are MDHEN and SYDVKM. The CDR3 has 15 residues. CDR3 region: CASSFRLTNTGELFF. CDR3 coding DNA: TGTGCCAGCAGTTTTCGACTTACGAACACCGGGGAGCTGTTTTTT.

This chain uses TRBV25-1 with TRBJ2-1; D gene uncertain. The CDR3 sequence is 15 residues long. V lost 4 bases and J 5 bases, leaving 15 bases between the germline ends. CDR1 and CDR2 from the germline V gene are MGHDK and SYGVNS. The chain's CDR3 is CASSGYLEIDNEQFF. Written as DNA, the CDR3 is TGTGCCAGCAGTGGCTATCTCGAAATAGACAATGAGCAGTTCTTC.

The chain joins TRBV11-2 to TRBJ1-1, with a possible D match to TRBD1 (5 bases). V gave up 5 bases and J gave up 7 bases, with 17 bases separating them. The germline gives CDR1 SGHAT, CDR2 FQNNGV. The CDR3 sequence is 14 residues long. This CDR3 is CASSVLGRLDEAFF. The CDR3 region has the DNA TGTGCCAGCAGCGTCCTGGGGCGCTTGGATGAAGCTTTCTTT.